This T cell receptor (beta chain) was captured in a study of T-cell reconstitution after alpha-beta-depleted transplantation in children. A library of TCRbeta sequences, prepared with unique molecular identifiers, was generated. TCRdb ran MiXCR on the PCR reads and lists one entry per CDR3 protein. Here the sample spans hundreds of thousands of distinct CDR3 sequences, over 15% being singletons. Germline CDR1 SGHVS, CDR2 FNYEAQ. V was shortened by 4 bases and J by 11 bases, with 17 bases between the two germline ends. The length of the CDR3 is 14 residues. Sequences were derived from PBMCs from the stem cell graft donor, sampled from the stem cell graft. This receptor was identified in a human donor who donated a stem cell graft to a child with acute myeloid leukemia. The chain joins TRBV7-6 to TRBJ2-2; D possibly matches TRBD1 or TRBD2 (5 bases each). DNA for the CDR3: TGTGCCAGCAGCTCGTCCGGGGCAGGCTCAGAGCTGTTTTTT. Its translation is CASSSSGAGSELFF.